The 8 T cell receptor beta chains in this list originate from one sample, sequenced in a study of T-cell reconstitution after alpha-beta-depleted transplantation in children. The library targeted TCRbeta and was prepared with unique molecular identifiers. One entry per CDR3 protein, called by TCRdb with MiXCR from the PCR reads. The sample yields 350,000 to 500,000 distinct CDR3 sequences, approximately 41% seen once. The specimen comprised PBMCs, sampled before TCRalphabeta/CD19-depleted stem cell transplant. All receptors come from a girl aged 2 to 10 with aplastic anemia, due to receive a stem cell transplant.

This chain joins TRBV20-1 and TRBJ2-1, with TRBD1 identical over 7 bases. The CDR3 consists of 15 residues. Losses at the gene ends were 6 bases for V and 2 bases for J; bases not matched to a gene: 10. Germline V CDR1 and CDR2: DFQATT, SNEGSKA (reference sequence). The DNA for the CDR3 is TGCAGTGCCACTCCGTTGACAGGGCCCTACAATGAGCAGTTCTTC. The encoded protein is CSATPLTGPYNEQFF.

The CDR3 nucleotides are TGTGCCAGCAGCTTAAGCCCTGCTAGCGGCTACACAGATACGCAGTATTTT. Protein sequence: CASSLSPASGYTDTQYF. The V and J genes are TRBV11-2 and TRBJ2-3; 7 bases match TRBD2. The V gene's germline CDR1 is SGHAT and CDR2 FQNNGV. Trimming at V came to 2 bases and at J to 2 bases, leaving 10 bases not matched to a gene. The CDR3 has 17 amino acids.

This clonotype was recorded a few times. This rearrangement joins TRBV27 to TRBJ1-1; D is perhaps TRBD1 (5 bases). Germline V gene lookup returns CDR1 MNHEY and CDR2 SMNVEV (reference sequence). V lost 2 bases and J lost 5, with 21 bases in between. The CDR3 totals 17 residues. This chain's CDR3 is CASSLGAEAVKGTEAFF. DNA for the CDR3: TGTGCCAGCAGTTTAGGGGCAGAAGCAGTCAAAGGAACTGAAGCTTTCTTT.

The CDR3 loop reads CASRLAGHPGTDTQYF. CDR3 in DNA: TGTGCCAGCCGACTAGCGGGACATCCTGGCACAGATACGCAGTATTTT. The genes are TRBV19 and TRBJ2-3; 11 nucleotides line up with TRBD2. Trimming removed 9 bases from V and 1 base from J; junction bases left unmatched: 9. The CDR3 is made up of 16 amino acids. CDR1 and CDR2 (germline): LNHDA, SQIVND (reference sequence).

The V gene is TRBV2, the J gene TRBJ1-1; D might be TRBD1 (6 bases). Germline V gives CDR1 SNHLY, CDR2 FYNNEI. This CDR3 spans 15 amino acids. The V and J ends lost 6 bases and 0 bases respectively, with 14 bases between them. As DNA, the CDR3 is TGTGCCAGCAGGCATGAGGGGGTGGTGAACACTGAAGCTTTCTTT. Translation: CASRHEGVVNTEAFF. The full variable domain, its missing parts supplied by reference TRBV2 and TRBJ1-1, is EPEVTQTPSHQVTQMGQEVILRCVPISNHLYFYWYRQILGQKVEFLVSFYNNEISEKSEIFDDQFSVERPDGSNFTLKIRSTKLEDSAMYFCASRHEGVVNTEAFFGQGTRLTVV.

This clonotype was found many times. The chain joins TRBV4-1 to TRBJ1-3; 7 nucleotides align to TRBD1. J was trimmed by 4 bases and V by 0 bases; bases with no gene match: 6. Per the germline V gene, CDR1 is MGHRA and CDR2 is YSYEKL. This CDR3 is 16 amino acids long. CDR3 sequence: CASSQDLTGYGNTIYF. For the CDR3, the DNA is TGCGCCAGCAGCCAAGATCTGACAGGGTACGGAAACACCATATATTTT.

This clonotype showed up just a few times. This sequence joins TRBV5-1 and TRBJ2-7; TRBD1 matches 9 bases. Germline lookup yields CDR1 SGHRS and CDR2 YFSETQ. Trimming at V came to 4 bases and at J to 5 bases, leaving 4 bases not matched to a gene. There are 13 residues in the CDR3. The DNA for the CDR3 is TGCGCCAGCAGCCTCGGGACAGGGCACGAGCAGTACTTC. It codes for CASSLGTGHEQYF.

The chain links TRBV20-1 to TRBJ1-3; D perhaps matches TRBD1 (5 bases). V was cut by 3 bases and J by 8 bases, with 14 bases left in between. Germline loops: CDR1 DFQATT, CDR2 SNEGSKA (reference sequence). This CDR3 is 13 amino acids long. This chain's CDR3 is CSASRDGRDTIYF. CDR3 bases: TGCAGTGCTAGCCGGGACGGCCGAGACACCATATATTTT.